Following are 8 T cell receptor beta chains from one sample sequenced in a study of control samples from healthy donors and cancer patients (TCRdb year 2020). The protocol used for the library was the immunoSEQ multiplex PCR assay. TCRdb limited this immuneACCESS table to in-frame rearrangements with V and J called. A share of clones is missing; checked studies link under half to unresolved V genes, and the rest is unexplained. This sample is represented by around 71,000 clones; around 87% of them were singletons. Of the sample, under 3% is held by the ten largest clones. Specimen: PBMCs. All receptors come from a woman aged 45-65 years with head and neck cancer.

V gene TRBV19 combines with J gene TRBJ2-7, with D perhaps matching TRBD1 or TRBD2 (5 bases each). Trimming shortened V by 2 bases and J by 3 bases, and 17 bases separated the two germline ends. Germline V CDR1 and CDR2: LNHDA, SQIVND (reference sequence). The CDR3 is 16 residues long. The CDR3, as DNA: TGTGCCAGTAGTATAAGTGGGGACGGAAGATACTACGAGCAGTACTTC. Its protein product is CASSISGDGRYYEQYF.

The genes are TRBV6-5 and TRBJ1-5, with a possible D match to TRBD1 (6 bases). The germline V gene encodes CDR1 MNHEY and CDR2 SVGAGI. Trimming left V 8 bases short and J 7 bases short, with 18 bases between. The CDR3 is made up of 14 amino acids. This CDR3 is CASRRAGGGQPQHF. The CDR3 DNA reads as TGTGCCAGCCGCCGGGCGGGGGGCGGCCAGCCCCAGCATTTT.

The chain links TRBV7-9 to TRBJ2-5, with 8 bases that match TRBD2. The germline V gene encodes CDR1 SEHNR and CDR2 FQNEAQ (reference sequence). After removal of 3 bases from V and 5 bases from J, the junction contained 2 bases not matched to a gene. CDR3 length equals 13 residues. The CDR3 sequence is CASSLSSGETQYF. In DNA, the CDR3 is TGTGCCAGCAGCTTGTCTAGCGGGGAGACCCAGTACTTC.

The J gene is TRBJ1-1, the V gene TRBV25-1; D is ambiguous. The V gene lost 1 base and the J gene lost 10 bases, with 16 bases spanning the gap. The CDR3 has 14 residues. Germline V gives CDR1 MGHDK, CDR2 SYGVNS. This CDR3 is CASSEWGGPLRAFF. CDR3 nucleotide sequence: TGTGCCAGCAGTGAATGGGGTGGCCCCCTGAGAGCTTTCTTT.

This chain links TRBV11-2 with TRBJ2-2; D is undetermined. This CDR3 region has 13 residues. Germline values: CDR1 SGHAT, CDR2 FQNNGV. With 3 bases removed from V and 6 bases from J, the gap between germline ends came to 8 bases. The CDR3 DNA follows: TGTGCCAGCAGCTTCCCGGGTCCCGGGGAGCTGTTTTTT. It is translated as CASSFPGPGELFF.

The chain couples TRBV5-6 to TRBJ2-1; 12 bases agree with TRBD1. The length of the CDR3 is 16 residues. Germline assignment: CDR1 SGHDT and CDR2 YYEEEE. Germline trimming cut 5 bases from V and 4 bases from J; bases unmatched to any gene: 7. Here the CDR3 reads CASSSGTGGLYNEQFF. CDR3 DNA sequence: TGTGCCAGCAGTTCCGGGACAGGGGGCCTTTACAATGAGCAGTTCTTC.

There are a few counts of this clone. The chain is built from TRBV27 and TRBJ1-6; D is perhaps TRBD1 (5 bases). Deletions cut 2 bases from V and 5 bases from J, with 7 bases between. Germline V gene data show CDR1 as MNHEY and CDR2 as SMNVEV (reference sequence). The CDR3 consists of 14 residues. CDR3 bases: TGTGCCAGCAGTTTAGTGGGGGATAATTCACCCCTCCACTTT. Protein sequence: CASSLVGDNSPLHF.

The chain carries TRBV7-2 and TRBJ2-3; TRBD1 aligns across 9 bases. CDR1 is SGHTA, CDR2 FQGNSA, per germline. J gave up 3 bases and V 0 bases, and 7 bases lay outside the gene matches. The CDR3 runs to 17 residues. The CDR3 region is CASSLAFPGTGTDTQYF. The CDR3 DNA sequence: TGTGCCAGCAGCTTAGCCTTCCCGGGGACAGGGACAGATACGCAGTATTTT.